Following are 10 T cell receptor beta chains from one sample sequenced in a study of T cell repertoires in cytomegalovirus infection. Their antigens are not known. MiXCR, run by TCRdb on the reads, gives a single entry per CDR3 protein. The data contain hundreds of thousands of distinct CDR3 sequences, roughly 30% of them singletons. Sequences were derived from cultured CD8+ T cells from PBMCs, sampled from culture after CMV antigen stimulation. Receptor source: a human donor in good health (CMV status not recorded). Some clones in this sample may be carry-over from other donors' samples.

The CDR3 sequence is CASSERGQDANTGELFF. CDR3 nucleotide sequence: TGTGCCAGCAGTGAACGAGGACAGGACGCGAACACCGGGGAGCTGTTTTTT. The J gene is TRBJ2-2, the V gene TRBV6-2 or TRBV6-3; 7 positions agree with TRBD1. J was trimmed by 0 bases and V by 5 bases; bases with no gene match: 9. Germline lookup yields CDR1 MNHEY and CDR2 SVGEGT. This CDR3 contains 17 residues.

The chain is built from TRBV12-3 or TRBV12-4 and TRBJ2-2, with D possibly matching TRBD2 (5 bases). Trimming left V 2 bases short and J 0 bases short, with 13 bases between. The CDR3 is made up of 17 amino acids. The CDR3 coding sequence is TGTGCCAGCAGTTTACCCTCGGACGGGGCGAACACCGGGGAGCTGTTTTTT. Protein: CASSLPSDGANTGELFF.

The CDR3 here is CASSVGTGENVETQYF. As DNA, the CDR3 is TGTGCCAGCAGCGTAGGGACAGGGGAGAACGTGGAGACCCAGTACTTC. This chain connects TRBV9 to TRBJ2-5; TRBD1 matches 9 bases. The germline CDR1 and CDR2 sequences are SGDLS and YYNGEE. V lost 0 bases, J lost 5 bases, and 8 bases stayed unmatched. The length of the CDR3 is 16 residues.

J is TRBJ1-2 and V is TRBV15; D not resolved. V gave up 0 bases and J gave up 3 bases, with 8 bases separating them. The CDR3 contains 14 residues. Germline V gives CDR1 LNHNV, CDR2 YYDKDF (reference sequence). The CDR3 coding sequence is TGTGCCACCAGCAGAGATAAACGGTACTATGGCTACACCTTC. Translating it yields CATSRDKRYYGYTF.

The chain recombines TRBV11-2 with TRBJ2-7; D not certain. Germline V lookup: CDR1 SGHAT, CDR2 FQNNGV. This CDR3 comprises 13 residues. Trimming removed 3 bases from V and 7 bases from J, with 13 bases in between. CDR3 coding DNA: TGTGCCAGCAGCTTGAAATTTACCCAGGAGCAGTACTTC. Translated: CASSLKFTQEQYF.

This clonotype was counted between two and nine times. This rearrangement joins TRBV4-1 to TRBJ2-5; D not resolved. V dropped 3 bases and J dropped 1 base, with 6 bases sitting between them. Germline values: CDR1 MGHRA, CDR2 YSYEKL. The CDR3 sequence is 13 residues long. This chain's CDR3 is CASSHRLQETQYF. In DNA, the CDR3 is TGCGCCAGCAGCCACAGGCTCCAAGAGACCCAGTACTTC.

The rearrangement uses TRBV7-2 and TRBJ1-4; the match to TRBD1 covers 7 bases. Germline CDR1 reads SGHTA; CDR2 reads FQGNSA. V lost 5 bases, J lost 6 bases, and 12 bases stayed unmatched. The CDR3 is made up of 16 amino acids. The CDR3 spells CASSPQGGGLHEKLFF. CDR3 DNA: TGTGCCAGCAGCCCGCAGGGGGGCGGACTTCATGAAAAACTGTTTTTT.

This clonotype has a handful of counts. The V call is TRBV27, the J call TRBJ2-1; 7 nucleotides align to TRBD1. The junction had 9 bases not matched to a gene; V was cut back by 6 bases and J by 7 bases. Germline loops: CDR1 MNHEY, CDR2 SMNVEV (reference sequence). The CDR3 sequence is 14 residues long. CDR3 region: CASRVLVQGNEQFF. Written as DNA, the CDR3 is TGTGCCAGCAGGGTCCTCGTACAGGGGAATGAGCAGTTCTTC.

The CDR3 DNA reads TGTGCCAGTAGTATAGGACCCGAGGAGGTTACCGGGGAGCTGTTTTTT. Amino acid sequence: CASSIGPEEVTGELFF. This chain joins TRBV19 and TRBJ2-2, with a possible D match to TRBD2 (5 bases). CDR3 length equals 16 residues. With 1 base removed from V and 5 bases from J, the gap between germline ends came to 14 bases. CDR1 is LNHDA, CDR2 SQIVND, per germline (reference sequence). The full variable domain, in which reference TRBV19 and TRBJ2-2 provide the parts outside the CDR3, is DGGITQSPKYLFRKEGQNVTLSCEQNLNHDAMYWYRQDPGQGLRLIYYSQIVNDFQKGDIAEGYSVSREKKESFPLTVTSAQKNPTAFYLCASSIGPEEVTGELFFGEGSRLTVL.

This clonotype was found a few times. V is TRBV7-2 and J is TRBJ2-7; a possible D gene is TRBD2 (6 bases). The CDR3 is made up of 15 amino acids. The V and J ends lost 5 bases and 2 bases respectively, with 16 bases between them. Per the germline V gene, CDR1 is SGHTA and CDR2 is FQGNSA. The CDR3 sequence is CASSAAVGGAYEQYF. In nucleotides, the CDR3 is TGTGCCAGCAGCGCAGCGGTCGGCGGGGCCTACGAGCAGTACTTC.